A single sample is the source of the 26 T cell receptor beta chains below, sequenced in a study of T cell responses to AZD1222 COVID-19 vaccine. Here immunoSEQ multiplex PCR was the method, and the copy in TCRdb shows in-frame clones only, minus some. In the table there are approximately 200,000 clones, approximately 86% of which are singletons. Sequencing used peripheral blood, obtained on day 0 of AZD1222 vaccination. All receptors derive from an adult in good health.

The V call is TRBV7-9, the J call TRBJ1-1, with a possible D match to TRBD1 (5 bases). Germline V gene sequence: CDR1 SEHNR, CDR2 FQNEAQ (reference sequence). This CDR3 is 14 amino acids long. V lost 0 bases and J lost 7, with 12 bases in between. CDR3 sequence: CASSLAEGFGEAFF. CDR3 coding DNA: TGTGCCAGCAGCTTAGCAGAGGGGTTTGGTGAAGCTTTCTTT.

This clone was observed a handful of times. The J gene is TRBJ1-6, the V gene TRBV7-3; D gene unclear. This CDR3 region has 16 residues. Trimming took off 1 base at V and 9 bases at J, with 16 bases between the two ends. Germline CDR1 SGHTA, CDR2 FQGTGA. CDR3 protein: CASSLREGSRPSPLHF. The CDR3 bases are TGTGCCAGCAGCTTAAGGGAGGGATCTCGACCTTCACCCCTCCACTTT. Full variable domain (rest looked up from reference TRBV7-3 and TRBJ1-6): GAGVSQTPSNKVTEKGKYVELRCDPISGHTALYWYRQSLGQGPEFLIYFQGTGAADDSGLPNDRFFAVRPEGSVSTLKIQRTERGDSAVYLCASSLREGSRPSPLHFGNGTRLTVT.

The J gene is TRBJ2-3, the V gene TRBV27; 8 nucleotides line up with TRBD2. Germline V gene data show CDR1 as MNHEY and CDR2 as SMNVEV (reference sequence). The CDR3 has 14 residues. The V and J ends lost 3 bases and 3 bases, in that order; junction bases with no gene match: 2. The CDR3 nucleotides read TGTGCCAGCAGTTTGCGGGGGGCTACAGATACGCAGTATTTT. This sequence encodes CASSLRGATDTQYF.

The CDR3 DNA is TGTGCCAGCAGTTATTTAATCGGAGGGGCCATATACGAGCAGTACTTC. It yields the protein CASSYLIGGAIYEQYF. The chain uses TRBV6-2 or TRBV6-3 and TRBJ2-7; possible D gene TRBD2, 6 bases. Trimming shortened V by 3 bases and J by 4 bases, and 19 bases separated the two germline ends. Germline V gene lookup returns CDR1 MNHEY and CDR2 SVGEGT. The CDR3 spans 16 residues.

V gene TRBV27 combines with J gene TRBJ2-2; D is undetermined. The CDR3 length is 14 residues. Germline CDR1 is MNHEY and CDR2 is SMNVEV (reference sequence). Trimming took 4 bases from V and 3 from J, leaving 9 bases between them. The CDR3 region is CASSSYRDTGELFF. The CDR3 DNA follows: TGTGCCAGCAGTTCCTACAGAGACACCGGGGAGCTGTTTTTT.

This clone has a handful of counts. The genes are TRBV4-1 and TRBJ2-3, with 8 bases lining up with TRBD1. From germline, CDR1 is MGHRA and CDR2 YSYEKL. The CDR3 totals 15 residues. V trimming: 4 bases; J trimming: 2 bases; junction bases outside the gene matches: 5. CDR3 amino acids: CASSLGQGLTDTQYF. The CDR3 DNA sequence: TGCGCCAGCAGCCTCGGACAGGGTCTCACAGATACGCAGTATTTT.

The genes are TRBV11-3 and TRBJ2-3, with D tentatively TRBD1 (6 bases). Trimming removed 5 bases at V and 1 base at J, with 13 bases between. Germline V gene data show CDR1 as SGHNT and CDR2 as YENEEA. The CDR3 is 15 amino acids. The CDR3 is CASSPTTGRTDTQYF. The CDR3 region has the DNA TGTGCCAGCAGCCCGACCACAGGGCGCACAGATACGCAGTATTTT.

The sample holds one count of this clone. The rearrangement uses TRBV5-1 and TRBJ2-2; 13 bases fit TRBD2. The CDR3 contains 18 residues. CDR1 is SGHRS and CDR2 is YFSETQ in the germline V gene. The ends lost 0 bases at V and 2 bases at J; junction bases unmatched: 4. The CDR3: CASSLGLAGGRNTGELFF. In DNA form, the CDR3 reads TGCGCCAGCAGCTTGGGACTAGCGGGGGGCCGAAACACCGGGGAGCTGTTTTTT.

CDR3 coding DNA: TGTGCCAGCAGCTTGGTGTTTGCGGGGGGTGAGGCAGATACGCAGTATTTT. Its translation is CASSLVFAGGEADTQYF. V is TRBV5-8 and J is TRBJ2-3; 8 bases line up with TRBD2. V lost 0 bases to trimming and J lost 4 bases; unmatched junction nucleotides: 10. The germline CDR1 and CDR2 sequences are SGHTS and YDEGEE. There are 17 residues in the CDR3.

The chain uses TRBV5-5 and TRBJ1-3; tentatively, D is TRBD1 (5 bases). V lost 4 bases and J 0 bases, leaving 14 bases between the germline ends. Per germline, CDR1 SGHKS and CDR2 YYEKEE (reference sequence). This CDR3 is 16 amino acids long. CDR3 residues: CASSPEWGVSGNTIYF. DNA of the CDR3: TGTGCCAGCAGCCCTGAGTGGGGGGTCTCTGGAAACACCATATATTTT.

The V gene is TRBV7-8, the J gene TRBJ1-5; D remains ambiguous. This CDR3 contains 13 residues. V was cut by 1 base and J by 5 bases, with 6 bases left in between. Germline lookup yields CDR1 SGHVS and CDR2 FQNEAQ. The CDR3 is CASSLGVDQPQHF. The CDR3 DNA follows: TGTGCCAGCAGCTTAGGGGTAGATCAGCCCCAGCATTTT.

This chain uses TRBV7-2 with TRBJ1-2; TRBD1 might be the D (6 bases). Germline V lookup: CDR1 SGHTA, CDR2 FQGNSA. V was cut by 4 bases and J by 8 bases, with 14 bases left in between. The CDR3 has 13 amino acids. The CDR3 nucleotides read TGTGCCAGCAGCTCTACAAGGAGGGGGGGCTACACCTTC. Protein: CASSSTRRGGYTF.

In its sample, this clone ranks as medium-sized. The same CDR3 is also encoded by other DNA sequences in this sample. The rearrangement joins TRBV7-9 to TRBJ2-7, with 10 bases that match TRBD1. The CDR3 extends over 16 amino acids. V lost 1 base and J lost 6; bases outside the gene matches: 9. The germline V gene encodes CDR1 SEHNR and CDR2 FQNEAQ (reference sequence). DNA of the CDR3: TGTGCCAGCAGCTTAGGGGGTGGGACAGGGGAACGCGAGCAGTACTTC. This codes for CASSLGGGTGEREQYF.

This chain joins TRBV10-3 and TRBJ1-4, with unresolved D. The CDR3 totals 17 residues. Trimming removed 0 bases at V and 5 bases at J, with 16 bases between. Germline V gives CDR1 ENHRY, CDR2 SYGVKD. CDR3 sequence: CAISESNPGRGNEKLFF. The CDR3 DNA sequence: TGTGCCATCAGTGAGTCGAACCCTGGAAGAGGGAATGAAAAACTGTTTTTT.

The chain has TRBV7-2 and TRBJ2-7; TRBD2 matches 11 bases. Trimming removed 1 base from V and 2 bases from J; junction bases left unmatched: 7. Per germline, CDR1 SGHTA and CDR2 FQGNSA. This CDR3 has 17 amino acids. CDR3 DNA sequence: TGTGCCAGCAGCTTAGTAGCGGGGGGGGCCCCTACCTACGAGCAGTACTTC. The encoded protein is CASSLVAGGAPTYEQYF.

This sequence joins TRBV2 and TRBJ2-1, with 7 positions matching TRBD1. J gave up 3 bases and V 6 bases, and 2 bases lay outside the gene matches. Looked up from germline, CDR1 is SNHLY and CDR2 is FYNNEI. The CDR3 extends over 13 amino acids. Here the CDR3 reads CASRRDSYNEQFF. The CDR3 DNA reads TGTGCCAGCAGACGGGACAGCTACAATGAGCAGTTCTTC.

V and J are TRBV9 and TRBJ2-7, with 8 nucleotides matching TRBD1. Germline CDR1 SGDLS, CDR2 YYNGEE. The CDR3 has 17 amino acids. V dropped 4 bases and J dropped 0; count of bases not matched to a gene: 12. The CDR3 sequence: CASSPRSGQVFSYEQYF. The CDR3 bases are TGTGCCAGCAGCCCTAGATCGGGACAGGTGTTCTCCTACGAGCAGTACTTC.

V usage is TRBV4-2 and J usage is TRBJ2-3; 11 bases align to TRBD1. The germline gives CDR1 LGHNA, CDR2 YNFKEQ. The CDR3 covers 15 residues. V lost 1 base and J lost 4; bases outside the gene matches: 1. CDR3 nucleotide sequence: TGTGCCAGCAGCCAAGGGACAGGGGGCGCAGATACGCAGTATTTT. This sequence encodes CASSQGTGGADTQYF.

The chain has TRBV23-1 and TRBJ1-4, with D uncertain. TRBV23-1 is identified as an open reading frame with a role that is uncertain. The V gene lost 6 bases and the J gene lost 0 bases, with 14 bases spanning the gap. There are 16 residues in the CDR3. As DNA, the CDR3 is TGCGCCAGCAGCCCCGCGCCAAATACAACTAATGAAAAACTGTTTTTT. Residues: CASSPAPNTTNEKLFF.

This clone appeared once. The chain combines TRBV6-4 with TRBJ1-5; D gene ambiguous. V lost 4 bases and J 4 bases, leaving 8 bases between the germline ends. The CDR3 contains 13 residues. CDR1 and CDR2 (germline): MRHNA, SNTAGT. The CDR3 DNA reads as TGTGCCAGCAGTGGGGAAGCGAATCAGCCCCAGCATTTT. It yields the protein CASSGEANQPQHF.

V and J are TRBV30 and TRBJ2-2; 11 bases align to TRBD2. The CDR3 is 16 residues long. Germline lookup yields CDR1 GTSNPN and CDR2 SVGIG (reference sequence). The V gene end was trimmed by 0 bases and the J gene end by 6 bases; junction bases not matched to a gene: 6. CDR3 DNA: TGTGCCTGGAGTGTACGATCTAGCGGGGGGTCCGGGGAGCTGTTTTTT. Translating it yields CAWSVRSSGGSGELFF.

The chain joins TRBV4-2 to TRBJ1-5; no clear D. The CDR3 totals 14 residues. The V gene's germline CDR1 is LGHNA and CDR2 YNFKEQ. V was trimmed by 1 base and J by 7 bases, leaving 11 bases between them. The CDR3 DNA sequence: TGTGCCAGCAGCCAAGGGGAGGGTGGGCAGCCCCAGCATTTT. Encoded protein: CASSQGEGGQPQHF.

J is TRBJ2-7 and V is TRBV5-6, with D perhaps matching TRBD1 or TRBD2 (5 bases each). The CDR3 extends over 13 amino acids. Germline V gene data show CDR1 as SGHDT and CDR2 as YYEEEE. Deletions cut 6 bases from V and 3 bases from J, with 13 bases between. In nucleotides, the CDR3 is TGTGCCAGCAATCCCGGGGCCCACTACGAGCAGTACTTC. The encoded protein is CASNPGAHYEQYF. Combining the CDR3 with reference TRBV5-6 and TRBJ2-7 gives the whole variable domain DAGVTQSPTHLIKTRGQQVTLRCSPKSGHDTVSWYQQALGQGPQFIFQYYEEEERQRGNFPDRFSGHQFPNYSSELNVNALLLGDSALYLCASNPGAHYEQYFGPGTRLTVT.

The V gene is TRBV18, the J gene TRBJ2-7, with 9 bases that match TRBD1. The V gene end was trimmed by 5 bases and the J gene end by 1 base; junction bases not matched to a gene: 6. Germline values: CDR1 KGHSH, CDR2 LQKENI. The CDR3 is 15 residues long. The CDR3 DNA reads TGTGCCAGCTCATTCGGACAGGGGCCTTCCTACGAGCAGTACTTC. Its protein product is CASSFGQGPSYEQYF.

This chain uses TRBV5-1 with TRBJ2-5, with 7 nucleotides matching TRBD1. Trimming cost V 4 bases and J 5 bases; bases outside gene matches: 11. Germline V gene lookup returns CDR1 SGHRS and CDR2 YFSETQ. The CDR3 consists of 15 residues. CDR3 nucleotides: TGCGCCAGCAGCCCGGCCCTGACAGGGCGGGAGACCCAGTACTTC. Its translation is CASSPALTGRETQYF.

The gene calls are TRBV5-6 and TRBJ1-4, with a weak D call TRBD1 (6 bases). CDR3 length equals 13 residues. The germline CDR1 and CDR2 sequences are SGHDT and YYEEEE. The V gene lost 2 bases and the J gene lost 8 bases, with 10 bases spanning the gap. This CDR3 is CASSLGGREKLFF. In DNA, the CDR3 is TGTGCCAGCAGCTTAGGGGGGCGCGAAAAACTGTTTTTT. Full variable domain (rest looked up from reference TRBV5-6 and TRBJ1-4): DAGVTQSPTHLIKTRGQQVTLRCSPKSGHDTVSWYQQALGQGPQFIFQYYEEEERQRGNFPDRFSGHQFPNYSSELNVNALLLGDSALYLCASSLGGREKLFFGSGTQLSVL.